Listed below are T cell receptor beta chains from one sample, sequenced in a study of Ad26.COV2.S vaccination and SARS-CoV-2 variants. Here immunoSEQ multiplex PCR was the method, and the copy in TCRdb shows in-frame clones only, minus some. The repertoire includes approximately 410,000 clones, around 89% of them detected once, and less than 4.5% sits in the top ten. This material consisted of peripheral blood, taken in a trial of Ad26.COV2.S vaccine versus placebo. The source of these receptors is a person between 18 and 59 years old who received the Ad26.COV2.S COVID-19 vaccine or a placebo. The CDR3 runs from the conserved cysteine through the conserved F or W. D genes are given only for firm matches. Size tells how often a clone was seen (once, few, many) or the class of an expanded clone, and some rows leave it out.

d_gene,j_gene,abundance,v_gene,CDR3aa,CDR3nt
TRBD1,TRBJ2-3,few,TRBV19,CASATGTGYTDTQYF,TGTGCCAGTGCCACGGGGACAGGGTATACAGATACGCAGTATTTT
TRBD1,TRBJ1-6,-,TRBV19,CASSITGTGGVGSPLHF,TGTGCCAGTAGTATAACTGGGACAGGGGGAGTGGGTTCACCCCTCCACTTT
-,TRBJ2-7,-,TRBV19,CASSITGRVHYEQYF,TGTGCCAGTAGTATAACGGGCAGGGTGCACTACGAGCAGTACTTC
TRBD2,TRBJ2-5,-,TRBV19,CASKPTSAEETQYF,TGTGCCAGTAAACCTACTAGCGCCGAAGAGACCCAGTACTTC
-,TRBJ2-5,-,TRBV28,CASSLLDTEETQYF,TGTGCCAGCAGTTTATTGGACACCGAAGAGACCCAGTACTTC
TRBD1,TRBJ2-2,-,TRBV23-1,CASSHPRDRGFANTGELFF,TGCGCCAGCAGTCACCCCCGGGACAGGGGCTTCGCTAACACCGGGGAGCTGTTTTTT
TRBD1,TRBJ2-1,-,TRBV19,CASSTARTGGSQFF,TGTGCCAGTAGTACCGCAAGGACAGGGGGCTCTCAGTTCTTC
TRBD1,TRBJ1-2,-,TRBV30,CAGGQAPANYGYTF,TGTGCCGGAGGACAGGCACCAGCTAACTATGGCTACACCTTC
-,TRBJ2-7,-,TRBV28,CASSFFHEQYF,TGTGCCAGCAGTTTTTTCCACGAGCAGTACTTC
-,TRBJ2-7,once,TRBV2,CASSSQGYEQYF,TGTGCCAGCAGTTCACAGGGCTACGAGCAGTACTTC
-,TRBJ2-3,-,TRBV10-3,CAIKGLSTDTQYF,TGTGCCATTAAGGGACTTTCCACAGATACGCAGTATTTT
-,TRBJ1-4,-,TRBV7-9,CASSPTATNEKLFF,TGTGCCAGCAGTCCGACAGCAACTAATGAAAAACTGTTTTTT
TRBD1,TRBJ1-2,-,TRBV18,CASSPQTGQGAGGYTF,TGTGCCAGCTCACCCCAAACGGGGCAGGGGGCCGGTGGCTACACCTTC
-,TRBJ1-3,-,TRBV2,CASSVWKMETGNTIYF,TGTGCCAGCAGTGTTTGGAAGATGGAGACTGGAAACACCATATATTTT
-,TRBJ2-3,once,TRBV6-5,CASRAPGTDTQYF,TGTGCCAGCAGGGCTCCCGGCACAGATACGCAGTATTTT
TRBD2,TRBJ2-1,-,TRBV6-5,CASRGLAGYYNEQFF,TGTGCCAGCAGGGGACTAGCGGGGTACTATAATGAGCAGTTCTTC
-,TRBJ1-2,-,TRBV4-1,CASSQPTVGRGYGYTF,TGCGCCAGCAGCCAACCCACGGTTGGTAGGGGCTATGGCTACACCTTC
TRBD1,TRBJ1-4,-,TRBV28,CASSFFPDRTKAQHGLFF,TGTGCCAGCAGTTTCTTCCCGGACAGGACAAAGGCGCAGCACGGACTGTTTTTT
-,TRBJ2-7,-,TRBV9,CASSSDRREEQYF,TGTGCCAGCAGCTCAGACCGCAGGGAGGAGCAGTACTTC
-,TRBJ2-3,-,TRBV12-3/TRBV12-4,CASASGFTQYF,TGTGCCAGCGCGTCGGGGTTTACGCAGTATTTT
TRBD1,TRBJ1-4,-,TRBV18,CASSPDRADEKLFF,TGTGCCAGCTCACCGGACAGGGCCGACGAAAAACTGTTTTTT
-,TRBJ2-5,once,TRBV2,CASREGLQVAQETQYF,TGTGCCAGCAGGGAGGGACTTCAGGTGGCACAAGAGACCCAGTACTTC
TRBD2,TRBJ2-2,-,TRBV7-9,CASSELAGDTGELFF,TGTGCCAGCAGCGAACTAGCGGGAGACACCGGGGAGCTGTTTTTT
-,TRBJ2-5,-,TRBV9,CASSGGTSQETQYF,TGTGCCAGCAGCGGGGGGACTTCTCAAGAGACCCAGTACTTC
-,TRBJ2-2,-,TRBV19,CASSIGIGSGELFF,TGTGCCAGTAGTATAGGTATCGGGAGCGGGGAGCTGTTTTTT
-,TRBJ1-2,-,TRBV28,CASRLDGYTF,TGTGCCAGTCGACTGGATGGCTACACCTTC